This TCR beta chain was recovered during a study of blood T cell repertoires in COVID-19. Study background: Samples taken during acute and convalescent COVID-19 were collected in the United States, Italy and Spain.

Libraries were prepared by immunoSEQ multiplex PCR; TCRdb keeps only in-frame clonotypes and omits some of them. The top ten clones hold about 4.6% of a sample with hundreds of thousands of clones, about 89% of them seen once. Trimming stripped 3 bases from V and 0 bases from J, with 15 bases between. Germline V lookup: CDR1 LNHDA, CDR2 SQIVND (reference sequence). The CDR3 length is 18 residues. Material: peripheral blood. The TCR was taken from a man between 40 and 49 years old with acute or convalescent COVID-19. The chain recombines TRBV19 with TRBJ1-6; D remains ambiguous. The CDR3 spells CASSIKAGGSSYNSPLHF. The CDR3 DNA follows: TGTGCCAGTAGTATTAAAGCGGGCGGGAGCTCCTATAATTCACCCCTCCACTTT.